A single sample gave rise to the 6 T cell receptor beta chains below, sequenced in a study of blood T cell repertoires in COVID-19. The data were produced by immunoSEQ multiplex PCR, yet TCRdb's version contains in-frame clones alone and is incomplete. The sample yields 450,000 or so clones, about 87% seen once. The sequenced sample consisted of peripheral blood. These receptors all stem from a man younger than 35 with COVID-19, enrolled during active disease.

The rearrangement links TRBV9 to TRBJ1-6; D remains unclear. Between the trimmed V and J ends, which lost 2 bases and 9 bases, there was a span of 9 bases. The CDR3 loop spans 13 amino acids. The V gene's germline CDR1 is SGDLS and CDR2 YYNGEE. Here the CDR3 DNA reads TGTGCCAGCAGCGTCGATTCCGGTTCACCCCTCCACTTT. This gives the protein CASSVDSGSPLHF.

As concerns this clone: In the same sample, other DNA sequences code for this CDR3. The chain recombines TRBV6-5 with TRBJ1-3; D is unresolved. Between the trimmed V and J ends, which lost 6 bases and 4 bases, there was a span of 13 bases. Germline CDR1 is MNHEY and CDR2 is SVGAGI. The CDR3 is made up of 14 amino acids. The CDR3 sequence: CASRVGVSGNTIYF. CDR3 sequence (DNA): TGTGCCAGCAGAGTCGGGGTATCGGGAAACACCATATATTTT.

V gene TRBV6-6 combines with J gene TRBJ1-2, with D perhaps TRBD1 (5 bases). V was shortened by 8 bases and J by 3 bases, with 16 bases between the two germline ends. Germline CDR1 is MNHNY and CDR2 is SVGAGI (reference sequence). The CDR3 sequence is 14 residues long. The CDR3 nucleotides are TGTGCCAGCTCGGCAGGGTACACCTACTATGGCTACACCTTC. Amino acid sequence: CASSAGYTYYGYTF.

The rearrangement links TRBV6-5 to TRBJ2-1; tentatively, D is TRBD2 (5 bases). The CDR3 spans 15 residues. V dropped 6 bases and J dropped 2 bases, with 14 bases sitting between them. Germline V lookup: CDR1 MNHEY, CDR2 SVGAGI. CDR3 region: CASRHLAPAYNEQFF. CDR3 in DNA: TGTGCCAGCAGACACCTAGCCCCCGCCTACAATGAGCAGTTCTTC.

As DNA, the CDR3 is TGTGCCACCAGTCGGGGAAGCACAGATACGCAGTATTTT. Translation: CATSRGSTDTQYF. The chain joins TRBV24-1 to TRBJ2-3, with TRBD2 as a possible D gene (5 bases). Germline lookup yields CDR1 KGHDR and CDR2 SFDVKD. This CDR3 region has 13 residues. Trimming pared 6 bases from V and 0 bases from J, leaving 6 bases between.

The chain is built from TRBV15 and TRBJ2-3; D is uncertain. V was trimmed by 5 bases and J by 1 base, leaving 10 bases between them. This CDR3 is 14 amino acids long. Germline lookup yields CDR1 LNHNV and CDR2 YYDKDF (reference sequence). CDR3 amino acids: CATSAHLGTDTQYF. The DNA for the CDR3 is TGTGCCACCAGCGCACACCTAGGCACAGATACGCAGTATTTT.